The 28 T cell receptor beta chains below come from one sample, sequenced in a study of early T cells in non-severe SARS-CoV-2 infection. Via MiXCR, TCRdb re-called the 5' RACE reads, giving one row per CDR3 protein. This sample carries some 80,000 distinct CDR3 sequences, 12% to 15% of them seen once, and the ten largest clones take 1.4%. Source material: whole blood. These receptor sequences come from an adult who was a healthcare worker with PCR-confirmed SARS-CoV-2 infection or an uninfected control (not recorded which).

This clonotype was found many times. J is TRBJ1-6 and V is TRBV12-3 or TRBV12-4; 8 positions match TRBD1. CDR3 length: 15 amino acids. V shed 5 bases and J 7 bases; nucleotides not matched to a gene: 7. This chain's CDR3 is CASSRQGAINSPLHF. The CDR3 coding sequence is TGTGCCAGCAGTCGTCAGGGGGCGATAAATTCACCCCTCCACTTT.

Of note for this clonotype: This clone may be a read error of a much larger clone one base away. Likely a read error: the CDR3 ends without its conserved phenylalanine or tryptophan. The V call is TRBV12-3 or TRBV12-4, the J call TRBJ1-3; TRBD1 agrees at 7 bases. The CDR3 is 14 residues long. Trimming removed 6 bases from V and 3 bases from J; junction bases left unmatched: 5. This CDR3 reads CASSPDRVGNTIYY. The CDR3 coding sequence is TGTGCCAGCAGCCCCGACAGGGTTGGAAACACCATATATTAT.

At least ten counts were recorded for this clonotype. This chain joins TRBV7-9 and TRBJ2-3; D not resolved. The CDR3 spans 14 residues. V gave up 0 bases and J gave up 9 bases, with 13 bases separating them. Germline V CDR1 and CDR2: SEHNR, FQNEAQ (reference sequence). CDR3 DNA sequence: TGTGCCAGCAGCTTAGCGGCTTCCATAACGACGCAGTATTTT. It translates to CASSLAASITTQYF.

This clonotype was counted many times. The rearrangement joins TRBV6-2 or TRBV6-3 to TRBJ2-3; possible D gene TRBD2, 6 bases. The germline V gene encodes CDR1 MNHEY and CDR2 SVGEGT. The germline V and J ends were trimmed by 0 bases and 4 bases, with 8 bases remaining between them. The CDR3 sequence is 14 residues long. The CDR3 sequence: CASSYSSSADTQYF. The CDR3 DNA is TGTGCCAGCAGTTACTCGTCTAGCGCAGATACGCAGTATTTT.

This clonotype was found many times. V is TRBV10-3 and J is TRBJ1-6; 7 bases are a match to TRBD1. The CDR3 sequence is 16 residues long. The V segment lost 3 bases and the J segment 0 bases; nucleotides outside the gene matches: 2. The germline V gene encodes CDR1 ENHRY and CDR2 SYGVKD. The CDR3 DNA reads as TGTGCCATCAGTGAACAGGGGAGCTCCTATAATTCACCCCTCCACTTT. This gives the protein CAISEQGSSYNSPLHF.

At least ten counts were recorded for this clonotype. This chain joins TRBV7-6 and TRBJ2-3; 9 bases are shared with TRBD2. The CDR3 runs to 16 residues. Germline lookup yields CDR1 SGHVS and CDR2 FNYEAQ. With V trimmed by 2 bases and J by 1 base, 4 bases remained unmatched. The CDR3: CASSLIAGGGTDTQYF. The CDR3 nucleotides read TGTGCCAGCAGCTTAATCGCGGGGGGGGGCACAGATACGCAGTATTTT. Together with reference TRBV7-6 and TRBJ2-3, the CDR3 gives the full variable domain: GAGVSQSPRYKVTKRGQDVALRCDPISGHVSLYWYRQALGQGPEFLTYFNYEAQQDKSGLPNDRFSAERPEGSISTLTIQRTEQRDSAMYRCASSLIAGGGTDTQYFGPGTRLTVL.

V is TRBV5-1 and J is TRBJ1-2; D is undetermined. CDR3 size: 15 residues. Germline V CDR1 and CDR2: SGHRS, YFSETQ. V lost 5 bases to trimming and J lost 4 bases, with 18 bases between them. Here the CDR3 DNA reads TGCGCCAGCAGATTAACTCCCCCGGGCCCCTATGGCTACACCTTC. It codes for CASRLTPPGPYGYTF.

In this sample, this clonotype turned up many times. The rearrangement joins TRBV2 to TRBJ2-7; D unclear. Germline CDR1 is SNHLY and CDR2 is FYNNEI. V was pared by 3 bases and J by 3 bases, with 12 bases between. The CDR3 contains 14 residues. The chain's CDR3 is CASSDKVSLYEQYF. CDR3 sequence (DNA): TGTGCCAGCAGTGATAAGGTCAGCCTCTACGAGCAGTACTTC.

The chain joins TRBV29-1 to TRBJ1-2; no reliable D call. Germline CDR1 is SQVTM and CDR2 is ANQGSEA. The CDR3 has 12 residues. The ends were cut back, 3 bases at V and 4 bases at J, with 9 bases in the middle. The CDR3 DNA reads as TGCAGCGTTGATAGGGTAGGCTATGGCTACACCTTC. Amino acid sequence: CSVDRVGYGYTF.

This clonotype was seen a few times. The genes are TRBV29-1 and TRBJ1-2; D gene unclear. Germline V gene lookup returns CDR1 SQVTM and CDR2 ANQGSEA. This CDR3 has 14 amino acids. V shed 6 bases and J shed 6 bases, with 20 bases lying between them. CDR3 region: CSVPTPPAGHGYTF. For the CDR3, the DNA is TGCAGCGTCCCCACCCCCCCCGCGGGCCATGGCTACACCTTC.

This clonotype was seen a handful of times. The rearrangement joins TRBV7-9 to TRBJ1-3; 7 bases match TRBD1. The length of the CDR3 is 14 residues. The germline CDR1 and CDR2 sequences are SEHNR and FQNEAQ (reference sequence). The trim removed 4 bases at V and 2 bases at J, leaving 2 bases unmatched. The CDR3 DNA reads TGTGCCAGCAGCTCCGGGACAGCTGGAAACACCATATATTTT. It codes for CASSSGTAGNTIYF.

V is TRBV5-6 and J is TRBJ2-2; the match to TRBD1 covers 10 bases. CDR3 size: 16 residues. Germline CDR1 SGHDT, CDR2 YYEEEE. V lost 3 bases and J lost 3; bases outside the gene matches: 5. As DNA, the CDR3 is TGTGCCAGCAGCTGGGGACAGGGGCGGGACACCGGGGAGCTGTTTTTT. Translation gives CASSWGQGRDTGELFF.

With regard to this clonotype: Here the CDR3 omits its conserved ending phenylalanine or tryptophan, so a read error is the likely source. The chain uses TRBV5-1 and TRBJ2-7, with 9 bases lining up with TRBD2. The CDR3 consists of 15 residues. Germline CDR1 reads SGHRS; CDR2 reads YFSETQ. V shed 4 bases and J 2 bases; nucleotides not matched to a gene: 7. The CDR3 is CASSPVASGTYEQYY. DNA for the CDR3: TGCGCCAGCAGCCCCGTAGCTAGCGGGACCTACGAGCAGTACTAC.

The chain carries TRBV10-3 and TRBJ2-7; D gene uncertain. The V gene's germline CDR1 is ENHRY and CDR2 SYGVKD. V was pared by 0 bases and J by 2 bases, with 8 bases between. The CDR3 has 14 residues. This CDR3 is CAISESDLPYEQYF. The CDR3 nucleotides are TGTGCCATCAGTGAGTCAGATCTCCCCTACGAGCAGTACTTC.

The rearrangement links TRBV12-5 to TRBJ2-6; D unresolved. V lost 2 bases and J lost 1, with 0 bases in between. The CDR3 loop spans 13 amino acids. Germline V gene sequence: CDR1 LGHNT, CDR2 FRNRAP. CDR3 sequence (DNA): TGTGCTAGTGGTTTGTCTGGGGCCAACGTCCTGACTTTC. The encoded protein is CASGLSGANVLTF.

This clonotype was detected ten times or more. The chain recombines TRBV19 with TRBJ2-5, with 7 positions matching TRBD1. The CDR3 spans 14 residues. V dropped 4 bases and J dropped 4; count of bases not matched to a gene: 6. CDR1 and CDR2 from the germline V gene are LNHDA and SQIVND (reference sequence). CDR3 sequence reads: CASSTTGDRETQYF. Written as DNA, the CDR3 is TGTGCCAGTAGTACCACTGGGGACAGAGAGACCCAGTACTTC.

This clonotype was observed at least ten times. The rearrangement joins TRBV5-1 to TRBJ2-3; unclear D gene. Germline lookup yields CDR1 SGHRS and CDR2 YFSETQ. The CDR3 has 15 amino acids. Deletions cut 0 bases from V and 2 bases from J, with 10 bases between. The CDR3 DNA follows: TGCGCCAGCAGCTTGGGCGGCTCTTACACAGATACGCAGTATTTT. Translated: CASSLGGSYTDTQYF.

Points on this clonotype: This sequence may be a read error, since a much larger clone differs from it by one base. This chain uses TRBV9 with TRBJ1-5, with 10 bases aligning to TRBD1. The CDR3 sequence is 17 residues long. V dropped 5 bases and J dropped 1; count of bases not matched to a gene: 9. Germline-derived CDR1 and CDR2 are SGDLS and YYNGEE. DNA for the CDR3: TGTGCCAGCAGGACAGGGGGCACCGTATGGAGCAATCAGCCCCAGCATTTT. The encoded protein is CASRTGGTVWSNQPQHF.

This clonotype was counted ten times or more. The J gene is TRBJ2-1, the V gene TRBV5-1; possibly TRBD2 for D (5 bases). CDR3 length: 19 residues. The V gene lost 4 bases and the J gene lost 1 base, with 24 bases spanning the gap. CDR1 and CDR2 from the germline V gene are SGHRS and YFSETQ. DNA for the CDR3: TGCGCCAGCAGCCCCCTCAGGCTAGCCATCGTCGGATCCTACAATGAGCAGTTCTTC. Encoded protein: CASSPLRLAIVGSYNEQFF.

The chain couples TRBV29-1 to TRBJ2-7; D might be TRBD1 or TRBD2, each matching 5 bases. The length of the CDR3 is 14 residues. Germline V gene sequence: CDR1 SQVTM, CDR2 ANQGSEA. Trimming removed 3 bases at V and 2 bases at J, with 14 bases between. The CDR3 DNA sequence: TGCAGCGTTGAGACGGGGCCTCCAACCTACGAGCAGTACTTC. Protein: CSVETGPPTYEQYF.

This clonotype was counted at least ten times. V and J are TRBV20-1 and TRBJ2-7; TRBD1 matches at 7 bases. The length of the CDR3 is 16 residues. Germline V gene sequence: CDR1 DFQATT, CDR2 SNEGSKA (reference sequence). The junction had 10 bases not matched to a gene; V was cut back by 2 bases and J by 0 bases. The CDR3 region has the DNA TGCAGTGCTAGAACGGCGCGGACAGGTGGCTCCTACGAGCAGTACTTC. The encoded protein is CSARTARTGGSYEQYF.

J is TRBJ2-3 and V is TRBV6-6; 9 bases line up with TRBD1. Germline-derived CDR1 and CDR2 are MNHNY and SVGAGI (reference sequence). With 6 bases clipped from V and 0 bases from J, the junction kept 4 bases outside the gene matches. CDR3 length equals 15 residues. The CDR3 here is CASRGQGKSTDTQYF. The CDR3 coding sequence is TGTGCCAGCAGAGGACAGGGGAAGAGCACAGATACGCAGTATTTT.

The chain is built from TRBV9 and TRBJ2-5; TRBD1 matches at 9 bases. V shed 4 bases and J 4 bases; nucleotides not matched to a gene: 17. Germline CDR1 is SGDLS and CDR2 is YYNGEE. CDR3 size: 18 residues. The CDR3 coding sequence is TGTGCCAGCAGCCCCCCCCGAGGGAACAGGGGGCGCGGAGAGACCCAGTACTTC. Protein product: CASSPPRGNRGRGETQYF.

At least ten counts were recorded for this clonotype. The chain is built from TRBV6-2 or TRBV6-3 and TRBJ2-7, with TRBD1 as a possible D gene (6 bases). There are 13 residues in the CDR3. Germline V gene lookup returns CDR1 MNHEY and CDR2 SVGEGT. Trimming left V 6 bases short and J 2 bases short, with 11 bases between. CDR3: CASRQGEAYEQYF. CDR3 sequence (DNA): TGTGCCAGCAGACAGGGAGAAGCCTACGAGCAGTACTTC.

Ten or more counts support this clonotype. The V call is TRBV5-5, the J call TRBJ1-1; 8 bases agree with TRBD1. The germline V gene encodes CDR1 SGHKS and CDR2 YYEKEE (reference sequence). V lost 0 bases to trimming and J lost 9 bases; unmatched junction nucleotides: 7. The CDR3 is 14 amino acids. The CDR3 bases are TGTGCCAGCAGCTTGGCGACAGGGGCTATACAAGCTTTCTTT. Its translation is CASSLATGAIQAFF.

As to this clonotype: A much larger clone differs from this one at a single base, so this may be a read error. The J gene is TRBJ2-2, the V gene TRBV20-1, with 7 nucleotides matching TRBD1. The CDR3 runs 14 residues. Germline V gives CDR1 DFQATT, CDR2 SNEGSKA (reference sequence). V gave up 3 bases and J gave up 1 base; unmatched junction bases: 2. CDR3 coding DNA: TGCAGTGCTAGGAGACAGGGGAACACCGGGGAGCTGTTTTTT. This codes for CSARRQGNTGELFF.

This chain connects TRBV12-3 or TRBV12-4 to TRBJ1-5; tentatively, D is TRBD1 (6 bases). The CDR3 totals 16 residues. V was clipped by 1 base and J by 0 bases, with 10 bases between them. CDR3 protein: CASSLETGPSNQPQHF. The DNA for the CDR3 is TGTGCCAGCAGTTTAGAGACAGGACCTAGCAATCAGCCCCAGCATTTT.

The DNA of the CDR3 is TGTGCCAGCAGCTTTCCTGACAGGGGAGACGGCTACACCTTC. Its translation is CASSFPDRGDGYTF. The chain combines TRBV3-1 with TRBJ1-2, with 8 positions matching TRBD1. Unmatched junction bases numbered 10, after V lost 5 bases and J lost 8 bases. From germline, CDR1 is LGHDT and CDR2 YNNKEL (reference sequence). The CDR3 runs 14 residues.